This T cell receptor beta chain was documented in a study of post-analysis software for immune sequencing data. Germline V gene sequence: CDR1 MNHEY, CDR2 SMNVEV (reference sequence). This CDR3 has 15 amino acids. With V trimmed by 7 bases and J by 7 bases, 13 bases remained unmatched. Overall study results and limits: The study found TRBV5-6, TRBV5-1 and TRBV20-1 among 4 or 5 TRBV segments more frequent in patients than controls.

Of note for this clonotype: Its antigen is still unknown.

Unique molecular identifiers were present in the TCR beta cDNA libraries. A population of roughly 0.9 to 11 million T cells gave rise to about half a million cDNA molecules. TCRdb reprocessed the PCR reads with MiXCR, giving one entry per CDR3 protein. This sample yields about 460,000 distinct CDR3 sequences, of which roughly 45% are seen a single time; 9% to 14% belongs to the top ten. This chain connects TRBV27 to TRBJ1-2; 9 bases map to TRBD1. Sequences were obtained from blood. The clonotype comes from a girl between 5 and 17 years old with multiple sclerosis. CDR3 sequence: CASTASGTGNFGYTF. The CDR3 nucleotides read TGTGCCAGCACCGCTTCCGGGACAGGGAATTTTGGCTACACCTTC.